Below, 24 T cell receptor beta chains from the same sample are listed, as sequenced in a study of T cell repertoires in cytomegalovirus infection (dated by TCRdb to about 2019). Sequenced using an Illumina HiSeq 1500. The public reads were quality trimmed at Q25 with fastp and then assembled into clones with MiXCR by TCRdb, keeping productive beta chains. Entries that share a CDR3 protein sequence are merged under the most common genes and DNA. The sample table shows approximately 43,000 distinct CDR3 sequences, and roughly 20% are seen once. Of the sample, around 18% is held by the ten largest clones. No antigen has been assigned to these receptors. The sample taken for sequencing was PBMCs, sequenced either directly or after in vitro stimulation (not recorded which). Receptors were obtained from a human donor in good health (CMV status not recorded). Some clones in this sample may be carry-over from other donors' samples.

This clonotype was observed at least ten times. Mismatch with germline at one junction end may stem from a read error. CDR3 in DNA: TGTGCCAGCAGCGAAGGACAGTCTAATGAAAAACTGTTTTTT. This translates into CASSEGQSNEKLFF. V and J are TRBV2 and TRBJ1-4, with D perhaps matching TRBD1 (6 bases). Germline CDR1 is SNHLY and CDR2 is FYNNEI. CDR3 size: 14 residues.

This clonotype was recorded many times. The chain links TRBV5-1 to TRBJ2-1; 8 nucleotides align to TRBD2. J gave up 8 bases and V 1 base, and 11 bases lay outside the gene matches. CDR1 is SGHRS, CDR2 YFSETQ, per germline. This CDR3 has 16 amino acids. The CDR3 spells CASSLNVREGLDEQFF. The CDR3 nucleotides read TGCGCCAGCAGCTTGAACGTCCGGGAGGGCCTCGATGAGCAGTTCTTC.

This clonotype appeared many times. V is TRBV11-3 and J is TRBJ2-2; 10 nucleotides agree with TRBD2. Germline CDR1 and CDR2: SGHNT and YENEEA. The CDR3 covers 18 residues. Trimming removed 0 bases from V and 2 bases from J; junction bases left unmatched: 6. The CDR3 bases are TGTGCCAGCAGCTTAGATAGAATAGCGGGAGGCAACACCGGGGAGCTGTTTTTT. Translation gives CASSLDRIAGGNTGELFF. Full variable domain (missing parts from reference TRBV11-3 and TRBJ2-2): EAGVVQSPRYKIIEKKQPVAFWCNPISGHNTLYWYLQNLGQGPELLIRYENEEAVDDSQLPKDRFSAERLKGVDSTLKIQPAELGDSAVYLCASSLDRIAGGNTGELFFGEGSRLTVL.

A few counts support this clonotype. The CDR3 here is CASRSGAYGYTF. Written as DNA, the CDR3 is TGTGCCAGCAGGTCCGGGGCCTATGGCTACACCTTC. V and J are TRBV7-9 and TRBJ1-2, with D maybe TRBD1 (5 bases). Germline V gene sequence: CDR1 SEHNR, CDR2 FQNEAQ (reference sequence). V gave up 6 bases and J gave up 4 bases, with 9 bases separating them. The CDR3 has 12 amino acids.

The sample holds a few counts of this clonotype. The CDR3 nucleotides read TGTGCCAGTAACCACAGGGACGGTCATCAGCCCCAGCATTTT. Translated: CASNHRDGHQPQHF. The chain has TRBV19 and TRBJ1-5; D may be TRBD1 (6 bases). The CDR3 covers 14 residues. The germline V gene encodes CDR1 LNHDA and CDR2 SQIVND (reference sequence). V lost 7 bases, J lost 5 bases, and 15 bases lay in between.

V usage is TRBV4-2 and J usage is TRBJ1-3; TRBD1 is a possible D gene (6 bases). V was pared by 2 bases and J by 4 bases, with 21 bases between. This CDR3 spans 18 amino acids. Germline V gene sequence: CDR1 LGHNA, CDR2 YNFKEQ. CDR3 sequence reads: CASSQKVVQGWSGNTIYF. CDR3 DNA: TGTGCCAGCAGCCAAAAAGTTGTTCAGGGGTGGTCAGGAAACACCATATATTTT.

This clonotype was counted ten times or more. The V and J genes are TRBV6-1 and TRBJ2-5, with D hard to call. The germline CDR1 and CDR2 sequences are MNHNS and SASEGT. Trimming removed 2 bases from V and 5 bases from J, with 12 bases in between. The CDR3 has 14 amino acids. The chain's CDR3 is CASSEIGLGETQYF. The CDR3 nucleotides read TGTGCCAGCAGTGAAATAGGCCTGGGGGAGACCCAGTACTTC.

This clonotype has only a few counts. The V call is TRBV18, the J call TRBJ2-1; unclear D gene. V shed 3 bases and J shed 4 bases, with 10 bases lying between them. This CDR3 is built from 14 residues. Germline CDR1 is KGHSH and CDR2 is LQKENI. The chain's CDR3 is CASSPPSGYNEQFF. CDR3 bases: TGTGCCAGCTCACCTCCGTCCGGATACAATGAGCAGTTCTTC.

In the case of this clonotype: A much larger clone lies a single base off, so this may be a read error. The CDR3 does not end in the conserved phenylalanine or tryptophan, so this is likely a read error. The V gene is TRBV5-4, the J gene TRBJ2-1; 8 nucleotides match TRBD2. With 0 bases clipped from V and 7 bases from J, the junction kept 6 bases outside the gene matches. The V gene's germline CDR1 is SGHNT and CDR2 YYREEE (reference sequence). This CDR3 contains 15 residues. For the CDR3, the DNA is TGTGCCAGCAGCTTGGACGGGGGGGCCGGGAATGAGCAGTTCTTA. Its translation is CASSLDGGAGNEQFL.

This clonotype was seen a few times. CDR3 coding DNA: TGTGCCAGTACCCCGACTCAATTTGACACTGAAGCTTTCTTT. Translated: CASTPTQFDTEAFF. V gene TRBV19 combines with J gene TRBJ1-1; no clear D gene. The ends were cut back, 7 bases at V and 3 bases at J, with 15 bases in the middle. CDR1 LNHDA and CDR2 SQIVND come from the germline V gene (reference sequence). This CDR3 is built from 14 residues.

This clonotype came up once. This chain's CDR3 is CSVERSEETQYF. The CDR3 DNA reads TGCAGCGTTGAAAGGTCTGAAGAGACCCAGTACTTC. This chain uses TRBV29-1 with TRBJ2-5; D not certain. This CDR3 comprises 12 residues. Germline V CDR1 and CDR2: SQVTM, ANQGSEA. Trimming took off 2 bases at V and 3 bases at J, with 7 bases between the two ends.

The chain couples TRBV7-9 to TRBJ2-7; 7 bases map to TRBD1. The germline V gene has CDR1 SEHNR and CDR2 FQNEAQ (reference sequence). The CDR3 contains 15 residues. Losses at the gene ends were 5 bases for V and 1 base for J; bases not matched to a gene: 8. CDR3 in amino acids: CASSHDRALSYEQYF. In nucleotides, the CDR3 is TGTGCCAGCAGCCACGACAGGGCTCTTTCCTACGAGCAGTACTTC.

This clonotype has just a few counts. The chain employs TRBV6-1 and TRBJ2-5, with a weak D call TRBD1 (6 bases). The CDR3 has 14 residues. CDR1 and CDR2 (germline): MNHNS, SASEGT. Trimming removed 2 bases from V and 4 bases from J, with 11 bases in between. The CDR3 DNA follows: TGTGCCAGCAGTGAATATGGGGGCGGAGAGACCCAGTACTTC. This codes for CASSEYGGGETQYF.

This clonotype has ten or more counts. This chain links TRBV5-5 with TRBJ2-7, with TRBD2 matching over 12 bases. The CDR3 loop spans 15 amino acids. Germline assignment: CDR1 SGHKS and CDR2 YYEKEE (reference sequence). V lost 4 bases and J lost 4; bases outside the gene matches: 6. The CDR3 DNA sequence: TGTGCCAGCAGCCCGACTAGCGGGGGAAGTTACGAGCAGTACTTC. This translates into CASSPTSGGSYEQYF.

The gene calls are TRBV6-4 and TRBJ1-1; possible D gene TRBD1, 5 bases. V lost 8 bases and J 4 bases, leaving 17 bases between the germline ends. This CDR3 comprises 14 residues. Per germline, CDR1 MRHNA and CDR2 SNTAGT. The CDR3 coding sequence is TGTGCCAGCTCGCCGGGGCCCTCGGCCACTGAAGCTTTCTTT. It yields the protein CASSPGPSATEAFF.

By share, this clonotype ranks as medium-sized. The chain links TRBV11-2 to TRBJ1-3; possible D gene TRBD1, 5 bases. CDR1 and CDR2 from the germline V gene are SGHAT and FQNNGV. V was trimmed by 4 bases and J by 2 bases, leaving 18 bases between them. The CDR3 has 17 residues. The CDR3 bases are TGTGCCAGCAGCTCAATTACACCCAGGGACGCTGGAAACACCATATATTTT. Protein product: CASSSITPRDAGNTIYF.

V gene TRBV5-4 combines with J gene TRBJ2-3, with D perhaps matching TRBD2 (6 bases). CDR3 length: 15 amino acids. Per the germline V gene, CDR1 is SGHNT and CDR2 is YYREEE (reference sequence). V lost 4 bases and J lost 1, with 13 bases in between. The CDR3 sequence: CASSPPSGGTDTQYF. CDR3 nucleotides: TGTGCCAGCAGCCCTCCGTCGGGGGGCACAGATACGCAGTATTTT.

Many counts were recorded for this clonotype. The chain has TRBV7-2 and TRBJ2-5; 8 nucleotides align to TRBD1. Germline-derived CDR1 and CDR2 are SGHTA and FQGNSA. The CDR3 runs 13 residues. Germline trimming cut 5 bases from V and 5 bases from J; bases unmatched to any gene: 4. The CDR3, as DNA: TGTGCCAGCAGCCCGGACAGGGTTGAGACCCAGTACTTC. This codes for CASSPDRVETQYF.

The genes are TRBV18 and TRBJ1-5, with 8 bases lining up with TRBD1. The V segment lost 2 bases and the J segment 5 bases; nucleotides outside the gene matches: 8. This CDR3 contains 16 residues. Germline CDR1 and CDR2: KGHSH and LQKENI. DNA of the CDR3: TGTGCCAGCTCACCAAGTAGAACAGGGGGGGATCAGCCCCAGCATTTT. Amino acids: CASSPSRTGGDQPQHF.

This clonotype has just a few counts. V usage is TRBV20-1 and J usage is TRBJ2-5; 11 positions agree with TRBD1. J was trimmed by 5 bases and V by 5 bases; bases with no gene match: 4. Germline values: CDR1 DFQATT, CDR2 SNEGSKA (reference sequence). The CDR3 length is 13 residues. Here the CDR3 DNA reads TGCAGTGCTGGGGACAGGGGGAAGGAGACCCAGTACTTC. As protein: CSAGDRGKETQYF.

This chain joins TRBV29-1 and TRBJ2-1; D assignment may be TRBD1 or TRBD2 (5 bases each). CDR1 is SQVTM and CDR2 is ANQGSEA in the germline V gene. V was cut by 6 bases and J by 8 bases, with 11 bases left in between. This CDR3 comprises 11 residues. The CDR3 nucleotides read TGCAGCGTCGGGACCGCTTATGAGCAGTTCTTC. Translating gives CSVGTAYEQFF.

This clonotype came up a few times. This chain links TRBV6-1 with TRBJ1-4; TRBD1 is a possible D gene (6 bases). Trimming took off 9 bases at V and 4 bases at J, with 12 bases between the two ends. The CDR3 covers 13 residues. Per the germline V gene, CDR1 is MNHNS and CDR2 is SASEGT. CDR3 sequence (DNA): TGTGCCAGTACTCTGGACAGTAATGAAAAACTGTTTTTT. This sequence encodes CASTLDSNEKLFF.

This clonotype is classed as medium-sized. V usage is TRBV6-5 and J usage is TRBJ1-2, with D perhaps TRBD1 (6 bases). This CDR3 has 12 residues. CDR1 is MNHEY, CDR2 SVGAGI, per germline. Trimming took 4 bases from V and 9 from J, leaving 12 bases between them. The CDR3 spells CASSLVGASYTF. As DNA, the CDR3 is TGTGCCAGCAGTTTGGTGGGGGCGAGCTACACCTTC.

The V and J genes are TRBV2 and TRBJ2-4, with D maybe TRBD1 (6 bases). CDR1 and CDR2 (germline): SNHLY, FYNNEI. Deletions cut 10 bases from V and 15 bases from J, with 28 bases between. This CDR3 is built from 14 residues. CDR3 residues: CANTQVLAEGVVYF. The CDR3 DNA is TGTGCCAACACGCAGGTTCTAGCCGAGGGGGTTGTGTACTTC.